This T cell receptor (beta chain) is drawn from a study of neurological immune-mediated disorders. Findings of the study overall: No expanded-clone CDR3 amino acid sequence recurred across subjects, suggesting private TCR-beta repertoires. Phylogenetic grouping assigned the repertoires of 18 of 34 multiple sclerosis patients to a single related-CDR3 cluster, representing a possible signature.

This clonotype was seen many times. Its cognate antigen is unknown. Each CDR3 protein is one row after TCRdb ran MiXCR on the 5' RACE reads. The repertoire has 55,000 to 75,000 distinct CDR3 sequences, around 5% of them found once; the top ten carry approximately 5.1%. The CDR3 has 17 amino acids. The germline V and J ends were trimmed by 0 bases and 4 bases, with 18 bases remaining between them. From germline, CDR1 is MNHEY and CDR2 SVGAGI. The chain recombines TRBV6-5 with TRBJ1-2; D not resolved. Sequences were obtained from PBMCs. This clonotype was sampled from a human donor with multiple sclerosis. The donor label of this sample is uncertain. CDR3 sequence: CASSYSSLDPLGYGYTF. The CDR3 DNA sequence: TGTGCCAGCAGTTACTCGAGTCTTGACCCTTTGGGCTATGGCTACACCTTC.